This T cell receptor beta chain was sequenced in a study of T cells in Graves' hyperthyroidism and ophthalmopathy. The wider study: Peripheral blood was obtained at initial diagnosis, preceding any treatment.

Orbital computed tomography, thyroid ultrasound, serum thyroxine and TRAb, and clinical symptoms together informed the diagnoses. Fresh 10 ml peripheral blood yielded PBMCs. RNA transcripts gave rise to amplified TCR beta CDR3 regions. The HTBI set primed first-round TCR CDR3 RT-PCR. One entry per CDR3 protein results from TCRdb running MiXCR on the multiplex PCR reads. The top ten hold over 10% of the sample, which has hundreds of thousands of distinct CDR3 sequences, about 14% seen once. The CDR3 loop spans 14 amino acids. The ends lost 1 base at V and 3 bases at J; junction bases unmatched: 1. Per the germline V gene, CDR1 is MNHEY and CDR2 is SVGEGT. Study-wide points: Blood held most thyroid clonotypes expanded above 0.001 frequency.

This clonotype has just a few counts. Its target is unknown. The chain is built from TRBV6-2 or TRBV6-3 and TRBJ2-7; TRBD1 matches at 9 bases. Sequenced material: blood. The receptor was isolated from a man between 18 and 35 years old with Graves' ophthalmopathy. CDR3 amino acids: CASSYWDRVYEQYF. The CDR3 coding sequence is TGTGCCAGCAGTTACTGGGACAGGGTCTACGAGCAGTACTTC.